These 18 T cell receptor beta chains originate from one sample sequenced in a study of regulatory T cells in long-lasting Graves disease. Indicated time point: newly diagnosed GD, antithyroid drugs for less than 3 months. From PBMCs, RNA was extracted and then used to make the TCR library. Assembly of TCR beta libraries relied on iRepertoire HTBI primers together with Arm-PCR of CDR3 regions. MiXCR, run by TCRdb on the multiplex PCR reads, gives a single entry per CDR3 protein. The table lists hundreds of thousands of distinct CDR3 sequences, 15% of them singletons. The sample consisted of peripheral blood mononuclear cells (PBMCs), taken at new diagnosis, from a patient treated with antithyroid drugs. Receptors originate from a female donor with Graves disease.

This chain joins TRBV18 and TRBJ2-1; 10 bases align to TRBD2. The germline V gene encodes CDR1 KGHSH and CDR2 LQKENI. The CDR3 covers 16 residues. V was clipped by 5 bases and J by 6 bases; unmatched bases: 10. The CDR3 DNA reads TGTGCCAGCTCAACGGGTAGCGGGGGGCCCGGCAATGAGCAGTTCTTC. It translates to CASSTGSGGPGNEQFF. Looking up the rest from reference TRBV18 and TRBJ2-1 gives the full variable domain: NAGVMQNPRHLVRRRGQEARLRCSPMKGHSHVYWYRQLPEEGLKFMVYLQKENIIDESGMPKERFSAEFPKEGPSILRIQQVVRGDSAAYFCASSTGSGGPGNEQFFGPGTRLTVL.

The V and J genes are TRBV12-3 or TRBV12-4 and TRBJ1-5; 9 positions match TRBD1. V gave up 8 bases and J gave up 9 bases; unmatched junction bases: 11. The CDR3 runs 14 residues. The CDR3 here is CASGQGQGALPQHF. The DNA for the CDR3 is TGTGCCAGCGGGCAGGGACAGGGAGCACTGCCCCAGCATTTT.

Only a few counts were recorded for this clonotype. Possible read error: a much larger clone is one base away. The chain is built from TRBV27 and TRBJ2-1; 10 bases are shared with TRBD1. V was clipped by 7 bases and J by 4 bases; unmatched bases: 4. Germline CDR1 and CDR2: MNHEY and SMNVEV (reference sequence). The CDR3 sequence is 14 residues long. The CDR3, as DNA: TGTGCCAGCAAACGGGACAGGGGATACAATGAGCAGTTCTTC. It encodes CASKRDRGYNEQFF.

This clonotype was found many times. The chain carries TRBV9 and TRBJ1-1; D might be TRBD1 (6 bases). The CDR3 runs to 21 residues. The germline V gene encodes CDR1 SGDLS and CDR2 YYNGEE. V was pared by 3 bases and J by 2 bases, with 32 bases between. CDR3 loop: CASSGLGGNLGSAGPNTEAFF. The CDR3 DNA reads TGTGCCAGCAGCGGGCTCGGGGGCAACCTCGGCTCCGCGGGACCCAACACTGAAGCTTTCTTT.

This clonotype occurred many times. The chain employs TRBV20-1 and TRBJ2-1, with D maybe TRBD2 (5 bases). V lost 5 bases and J 6 bases, leaving 14 bases between the germline ends. Germline V lookup: CDR1 DFQATT, CDR2 SNEGSKA (reference sequence). The CDR3 totals 13 residues. CDR3 coding DNA: TGCAGTGCTCCTTTACTAGGCCGCAATGAGCAGTTCTTC. It specifies CSAPLLGRNEQFF.

This clonotype was recorded at least ten times. This chain links TRBV20-1 with TRBJ2-5; 14 bases match TRBD2. The V and J ends lost 6 bases and 4 bases, in that order; junction bases with no gene match: 10. CDR1 is DFQATT and CDR2 is SNEGSKA in the germline V gene (reference sequence). CDR3 length equals 16 residues. The CDR3 DNA is TGCAGTGCAAAAACCGGGACTAGCGGGAGAGGAGAGACCCAGTACTTC. Translating it yields CSAKTGTSGRGETQYF.

This clonotype was seen ten or more times. In DNA, the CDR3 is TGTGCCAGCAGCTTAAAAAGCGGGGGGGCCGTGGATACGCAGTATTTT. Protein sequence: CASSLKSGGAVDTQYF. The chain couples TRBV7-3 to TRBJ2-3, with TRBD2 identical over 10 bases. CDR3 length: 16 residues. V lost 1 base to trimming and J lost 6 bases; unmatched junction nucleotides: 7. The germline gives CDR1 SGHTA, CDR2 FQGTGA.

In this sample, this clonotype turned up a few times. The chain recombines TRBV6-1 with TRBJ1-6; no firm D call. V gave up 4 bases and J gave up 0 bases, with 10 bases separating them. The length of the CDR3 is 16 residues. Germline CDR1 reads MNHNS; CDR2 reads SASEGT. The CDR3 bases are TGTGCCAGCAGTGGTCGCGGGAGCTCCTATAATTCACCCCTCCACTTT. Protein sequence: CASSGRGSSYNSPLHF.

This clonotype came up many times. The CDR3 region has the DNA TGTGCCAGCAGTTTGAGCCTAGCTTGGGGGGCTGAGGATGAAAAACTGTTTTTT. It encodes CASSLSLAWGAEDEKLFF. The chain couples TRBV12-3 or TRBV12-4 to TRBJ1-4; tentatively, D is TRBD1 (6 bases). Trimming stripped 3 bases from V and 6 bases from J, with 23 bases between. This CDR3 has 18 amino acids.

Comments on this clonotype: A far larger clone differs by one base, so this is likely a read error. The chain recombines TRBV2 with TRBJ2-5; 9 nucleotides agree with TRBD2. With the DNA end fitting TRBJ2-1 better, the J assignment may be wrong. Per germline, CDR1 SNHLY and CDR2 FYNNEI. This CDR3 is built from 16 residues. CDR3 sequence reads: CASNFNLAGSTYEQFF. As DNA, the CDR3 is TGTGCCAGCAATTTTAACCTAGCGGGATCCACCTACGAGCAGTTCTTC.

This clonotype was seen at least ten times. V gene TRBV27 combines with J gene TRBJ2-2, with TRBD2 as a possible D gene (5 bases). Germline CDR1 MNHEY, CDR2 SMNVEV (reference sequence). The germline V and J ends were trimmed by 2 bases and 0 bases, with 13 bases remaining between them. The CDR3 runs to 17 residues. CDR3 sequence (DNA): TGTGCCAGCAGTTTAGGTGGGAGCAGGTCGAACACCGGGGAGCTGTTTTTT. It encodes CASSLGGSRSNTGELFF.

CDR3 nucleotide sequence: TGTGCCAGTAGTCCCCAAGGGGGGGCCGAAAAACTGTTTTTT. Translated: CASSPQGGAEKLFF. This rearrangement joins TRBV19 to TRBJ1-4, with D possibly matching TRBD1 (6 bases). Germline CDR1 and CDR2: LNHDA and SQIVND (reference sequence). Trimming took 5 bases from V and 8 from J, leaving 15 bases between them. This CDR3 is 14 amino acids long.

This clonotype was counted many times. V and J are TRBV6-2 or TRBV6-3 and TRBJ1-2, with D perhaps TRBD1 (5 bases). CDR1 and CDR2 from the germline V gene are MNHEY and SVGEGT. This CDR3 has 15 residues. The V end lost 0 bases, the J end lost 2 bases, and 10 bases lay between the germline ends. The CDR3 sequence: CASSYSGGSNYGYTF. CDR3 coding DNA: TGTGCCAGCAGTTACTCGGGGGGATCCAACTATGGCTACACCTTC.

The rearrangement links TRBV11-2 to TRBJ1-5; D is uncertain. CDR1 SGHAT and CDR2 FQNNGV come from the germline V gene. This CDR3 contains 13 residues. V shed 6 bases and J shed 2 bases, with 8 bases lying between them. CDR3 sequence: CASSPFGNQPQHF. The CDR3 bases are TGTGCCAGCAGTCCATTCGGCAATCAGCCCCAGCATTTT.

This clonotype was seen repeatedly, ten times or more. The genes are TRBV7-2 and TRBJ1-5; D might be TRBD1 (6 bases). Germline V gives CDR1 SGHTA, CDR2 FQGNSA. The CDR3 sequence is 15 residues long. V lost 3 bases, J lost 0 bases, and 9 bases lay in between. Here the CDR3 DNA reads TGTGCCAGCAGCTTCGGGGACACTAGCAATCAGCCCCAGCATTTT. This encodes CASSFGDTSNQPQHF.

The table lists this clonotype with many counts. V is TRBV27 and J is TRBJ2-7; D is unclear. The CDR3 length is 17 residues. The V and J ends lost 8 bases and 7 bases respectively, with 30 bases between them. Germline values: CDR1 MNHEY, CDR2 SMNVEV (reference sequence). DNA of the CDR3: TGTGCCAGCGCCGCACGATGGTCGCCTTCCTCTCTGTATGAGCAGTACTTC. Amino acids: CASAARWSPSSLYEQYF.

This clonotype was seen many times. The V and J genes are TRBV10-3 and TRBJ1-1; possible D gene TRBD1, 5 bases. Germline CDR1 is ENHRY and CDR2 is SYGVKD. Deletions cut 5 bases from V and 3 bases from J, with 16 bases between. This CDR3 comprises 15 residues. DNA for the CDR3: TGTGCCATCAGTCCGGGGGTACAAAGGGACACTGAAGCTTTCTTT. As protein: CAISPGVQRDTEAFF.

Many counts were recorded for this clonotype. This chain connects TRBV6-1 to TRBJ2-6, with 7 positions matching TRBD1. CDR1 MNHNS and CDR2 SASEGT come from the germline V gene. The V and J ends lost 6 bases and 0 bases, in that order; junction bases with no gene match: 8. The CDR3 consists of 17 residues. The CDR3 region has the DNA TGTGCCAGCAGCCACGGACAGGTTCACTCTGGGGCCAACGTCCTGACTTTC. Encoded protein: CASSHGQVHSGANVLTF.